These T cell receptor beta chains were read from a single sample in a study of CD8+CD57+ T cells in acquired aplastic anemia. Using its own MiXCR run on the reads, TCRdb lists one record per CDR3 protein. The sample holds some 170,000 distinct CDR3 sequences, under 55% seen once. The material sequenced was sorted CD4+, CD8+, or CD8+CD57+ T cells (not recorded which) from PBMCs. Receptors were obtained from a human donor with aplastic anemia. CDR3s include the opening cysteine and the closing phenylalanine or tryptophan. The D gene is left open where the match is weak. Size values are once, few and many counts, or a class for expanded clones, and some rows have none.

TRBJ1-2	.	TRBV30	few	CAWSVPGPCPVYGYTF	TGTGCCTGGAGTGTACCAGGGCCTTGCCCTGTCTATGGCTACACCTTC
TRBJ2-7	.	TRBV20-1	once	CSARDFGGRSYEQYF	TGCAGTGCTAGAGACTTCGGGGGTCGCTCCTACGAGCAGTACTTC
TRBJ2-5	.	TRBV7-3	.	CASREGVLETQYF	TGTGCCAGCCGCGAGGGGGTGCTTGAGACCCAGTACTTC
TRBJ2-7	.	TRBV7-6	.	CASSPSGGSTYEQYF	TGTGCCAGCAGCCCCTCCGGGGGCAGTACCTACGAGCAGTACTTC
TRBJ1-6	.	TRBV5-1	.	CASSLAGSASPLHF	TGCGCCAGCAGCTTGGCGGGGTCCGCGTCACCCCTCCACTTT
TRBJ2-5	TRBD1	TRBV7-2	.	CASSLVGTGQETQYF	TGTGCCAGCAGCTTGGTAGGGACAGGGCAAGAGACCCAGTACTTC
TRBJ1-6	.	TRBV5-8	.	CASRSRGGSPLHF	TGTGCCAGCAGATCCAGGGGCGGTTCACCCCTCCACTTT
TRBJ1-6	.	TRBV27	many	CASSATVYNSPLHF	TGTGCCAGCAGTGCCACCGTGTATAATTCACCCCTCCACTTT
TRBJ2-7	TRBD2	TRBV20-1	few	CSARVGAGVYEQYF	TGCAGTGCTAGAGTAGGAGCGGGAGTCTACGAGCAGTACTTC
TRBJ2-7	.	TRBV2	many	CALGQGLYEQYF	TGTGCCCTGGGCCAGGGGCTCTACGAGCAGTACTTC
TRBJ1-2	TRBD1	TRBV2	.	CASKGTVSGNTF	TGCGCCAGCAAAGGGACAGTCTCTGGAAACACCTTC